This T cell receptor beta chain was captured in a study of blood T cell repertoires in COVID-19. The overall study: Sites across the United States, Italy and Spain contributed samples from acute and convalescent COVID-19. The cDNA or gDNA used as material had been derived from T cells, B-cell-depleted T cells, or PBMCs.

In the source study's methods: Amplifying reference gene primers gave estimates of nucleated cell counts. Profiled with immunoSEQ multiplex PCR; TCRdb holds only in-frame clones, not every one. V and J calls and clone size are given by that table; D and trimming were obtained from the DNA. The sample carries about 230,000 clones, roughly 80% recorded once. Trimming took off 7 bases at V and 7 bases at J, with 11 bases between the two ends. CDR3 length: 12 residues. CDR1 SNHLY and CDR2 FYNNEI come from the germline V gene. Source material: peripheral blood. The V call is TRBV2, the J call TRBJ2-1; no clear D gene. The TCR originated in a woman in her forties or fifties with acute or convalescent COVID-19. In DNA form, the CDR3 reads TGTGCCAGCACTACGGGTGGGAATGAGCAGTTCTTC. This codes for CASTTGGNEQFF.